This record looks at one T cell receptor (beta chain) sequence and its context. This specimen comes from a study of T cells in tuberculosis. The wider study: T cells were selected with CD1B tetramers loaded with glucose monomycolate.

The CDR3 length is 13 residues. CDR1 and CDR2 from the germline V gene are SNHLY and FYNNEI. The V end lost 6 bases, the J end lost 9 bases, and 15 bases lay between the germline ends. Here immunoSEQ multiplex PCR was the method, and the copy in TCRdb shows in-frame clones only, minus some. This table holds tens of thousands of clones, around 81% found once. Sorting used thawed, overnight-rested PBMC stained with anti-CD3, a viability dye and GMM-loaded CD1B tetramer. The lipid loaded on the CD1B tetramers was C32 glucose monomycolate from Rhodococcus equi. The receptor's source is an adult woman with latent tuberculosis. The sample comprised CD1b-GMM tetramer-negative cells sorted from PBMCs. The J gene is TRBJ2-1, the V gene TRBV2; no definite D call. CDR3 nucleotide sequence: TGTGCCAGCAGAGAGAGAGAGCGAGGTGAGCAGTTCTTC. Translating gives CASRERERGEQFF. The variable domain in full, completed from reference TRBV2 and TRBJ2-1, reads EPEVTQTPSHQVTQMGQEVILRCVPISNHLYFYWYRQILGQKVEFLVSFYNNEISEKSEIFDDQFSVERPDGSNFTLKIRSTKLEDSAMYFCASRERERGEQFFGPGTRLTVL.